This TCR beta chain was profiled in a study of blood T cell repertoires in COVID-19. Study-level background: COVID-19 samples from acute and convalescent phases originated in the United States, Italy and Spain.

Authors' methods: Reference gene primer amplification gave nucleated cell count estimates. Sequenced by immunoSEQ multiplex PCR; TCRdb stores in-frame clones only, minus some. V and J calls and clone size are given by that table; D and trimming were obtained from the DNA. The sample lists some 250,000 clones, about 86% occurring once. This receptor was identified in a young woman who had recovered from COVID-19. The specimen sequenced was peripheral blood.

The chain's CDR3 is CASSQDEGAGYNEQFF. The CDR3 DNA reads as TGTGCCAGCAGCCAAGATGAGGGGGCAGGGTACAATGAGCAGTTCTTC. The V gene is TRBV4-2, the J gene TRBJ2-1; 7 positions match TRBD1. The CDR3 has 16 residues. Germline CDR1 and CDR2: LGHNA and YNFKEQ. Trimming removed 0 bases from V and 4 bases from J; junction bases left unmatched: 6.